The 28 T cell receptor beta chains reported below all come from one sample, sequenced in a study of CD8 T cells in ankylosing spondylitis. TCRdb called the 5' RACE reads again in MiXCR, with one record for every CDR3 protein. The sample comprises under 450,000 distinct CDR3 sequences, more than 20% of which are singletons, and over 10% rests with the top ten. What was sequenced was blood, either unsorted or a sorted T cell fraction (not recorded which). The receptors shown here come from a male donor with ankylosing spondylitis or in good health (not recorded which).

V is TRBV29-1 and J is TRBJ2-5, with 15 bases identical to TRBD2. The CDR3 spans 17 residues. V dropped 0 bases and J dropped 2; count of bases not matched to a gene: 4. Germline lookup yields CDR1 SQVTM and CDR2 ANQGSEA. CDR3 region: CSVEEGLAGGRQETQYF. CDR3 bases: TGCAGCGTTGAAGAAGGACTAGCGGGGGGGCGACAAGAGACCCAGTACTTC.

Only a few counts were recorded for this clonotype. The DNA for the CDR3 is TGTGCCATCAGGTTCGAGACAGGGGAATACGCTTTCTTT. Protein: CAIRFETGEYAFF. The chain couples TRBV10-3 to TRBJ1-1; 8 nucleotides match TRBD1. V trimming: 6 bases; J trimming: 11 bases; junction bases outside the gene matches: 11. Germline-derived CDR1 and CDR2 are ENHRY and SYGVKD. The CDR3 has 13 residues.

This clonotype was observed at least ten times. V usage is TRBV12-3 or TRBV12-4 and J usage is TRBJ2-2; D not resolved. The CDR3 has 12 amino acids. The V and J ends lost 7 bases and 7 bases respectively, with 10 bases between them. The CDR3 region is CASTPINGELFF. The CDR3 DNA follows: TGTGCCAGCACCCCGATTAACGGGGAGCTGTTTTTT.

The chain links TRBV7-9 to TRBJ2-1; the D gene is possibly TRBD2 (6 bases). The CDR3 has 13 residues. V lost 5 bases to trimming and J lost 9 bases, with 14 bases between them. Looked up from germline, CDR1 is SEHNR and CDR2 is FQNEAQ (reference sequence). This CDR3 is CASSGRDWGEQFF. Written as DNA, the CDR3 is TGTGCCAGCAGCGGCAGGGACTGGGGTGAGCAGTTCTTC.

The chain is built from TRBV29-1 and TRBJ2-7; the D gene is possibly TRBD2 (5 bases). The CDR3 spans 14 residues. Germline CDR1 SQVTM, CDR2 ANQGSEA. Trimming shortened V by 1 base and J by 2 bases, and 12 bases separated the two germline ends. Here the CDR3 DNA reads TGCAGCGTTGAAGGCCGGGAAACGGCCTACGAGCAGTACTTC. Translated: CSVEGRETAYEQYF.

Only a few counts were recorded for this clonotype. The V gene is TRBV5-1, the J gene TRBJ1-1, with D perhaps matching TRBD1 (6 bases). Trimming pared 0 bases from V and 3 bases from J, leaving 9 bases between. Germline V lookup: CDR1 SGHRS, CDR2 YFSETQ. The CDR3 length is 14 residues. The DNA for the CDR3 is TGCGCCAGCAGCTTGGAAGGGGGGGACACTGAAGCTTTCTTT. It codes for CASSLEGGDTEAFF.

This clonotype was picked up a small number of times. The V call is TRBV20-1, the J call TRBJ2-7, with TRBD2 identical over 7 bases. The germline CDR1 and CDR2 sequences are DFQATT and SNEGSKA (reference sequence). V dropped 3 bases and J dropped 3; count of bases not matched to a gene: 5. This CDR3 has 13 amino acids. DNA of the CDR3: TGCAGTGCTAGGACGGCGGGGGTCTACGAGCAGTACTTC. It codes for CSARTAGVYEQYF.

The CDR3 nucleotides read TGCAGCGTGACAGTCCTCTCCTACGAGCAGTACTTC. It codes for CSVTVLSYEQYF. The rearrangement uses TRBV29-1 and TRBJ2-7; TRBD1 is a possible D gene (5 bases). With 6 bases removed from V and 0 bases from J, the gap between germline ends came to 9 bases. CDR1 and CDR2 from the germline V gene are SQVTM and ANQGSEA. This CDR3 is 12 amino acids long.

A word on this clonotype: A junction end diverges from the germline sequence, so it may reflect a read error. This chain links TRBV7-7 with TRBJ2-3, with 9 bases matching TRBD2. CDR1 is SSHAT, CDR2 FNYEAQ, per germline (reference sequence). The CDR3 is 15 amino acids. The DNA of the CDR3 is TGTGCTAGCAGCTTAACTAGCGGGCCGTGGGGTACGCAGTATTTT. It specifies CASSLTSGPWGTQYF.

The chain links TRBV12-3 or TRBV12-4 to TRBJ2-3; D not resolved. The CDR3 runs 13 residues. V was pared by 6 bases and J by 4 bases, with 11 bases between. Written as DNA, the CDR3 is TGTGCCAGCAGGCCTAGTGGTCCAGATACGCAGTATTTT. It is translated as CASRPSGPDTQYF.

In this sample, this clonotype turned up a few times. The chain uses TRBV2 and TRBJ2-3; D could derive from TRBD1 or TRBD2 (7 bases each). There are 15 residues in the CDR3. V was clipped by 11 bases and J by 2 bases, with 20 bases between them. Per the germline V gene, CDR1 is SNHLY and CDR2 is FYNNEI. CDR3: CALTQGGGPTDTQYF. CDR3 coding DNA: TGTGCCCTCACCCAGGGGGGGGGTCCCACAGATACGCAGTATTTT.

The genes are TRBV20-1 and TRBJ1-3, with TRBD1 matching over 10 bases. This CDR3 spans 18 amino acids. Germline assignment: CDR1 DFQATT and CDR2 SNEGSKA (reference sequence). J was trimmed by 3 bases and V by 0 bases; bases with no gene match: 11. CDR3 residues: CSARDLFDRGLFGNTIYF. CDR3 sequence (DNA): TGCAGTGCTAGAGATCTTTTCGACAGGGGGCTATTTGGAAACACCATATATTTT.

The chain uses TRBV11-2 and TRBJ2-3, with 11 bases matching TRBD2. The CDR3 contains 20 residues. Germline CDR1 SGHAT, CDR2 FQNNGV. V was clipped by 1 base and J by 0 bases; unmatched bases: 12. CDR3: CASSLVVSSGGRSSTDTQYF. The CDR3, as DNA: TGTGCCAGCAGCTTAGTGGTGTCTAGCGGGGGGAGGTCTAGCACAGATACGCAGTATTTT.

As to this clonotype: One end of the junction does not line up with germline, which may come from a read error. The chain combines TRBV12-3 or TRBV12-4 with TRBJ2-3; 12 bases align to TRBD2. The CDR3 is 18 amino acids. CDR3: CTSSSRLAGELPTDTQYF. DNA of the CDR3: TGTACCAGCAGTTCCCGACTAGCGGGGGAACTTCCCACAGATACGCAGTATTTT.

This clonotype was detected only a few times. The genes are TRBV21-1 and TRBJ2-1; the DNA was not used to check the table's D call, TRBD1. TRBV21-1 is given as a pseudogene. The CDR3 runs 19 residues. CDR3 amino acids: CASSKLPPRLGQGICEQFF. CDR3 sequence (DNA): TGTGCCAGCAGCAAACTACCCCCCCGGCTGGGACAGGGTATTTGTGAGCAGTTCTTC.

This clonotype has only a few counts. The V and J genes are TRBV11-2 and TRBJ2-4, with a possible D match to TRBD1 (5 bases). There are 14 residues in the CDR3. Germline lookup yields CDR1 SGHAT and CDR2 FQNNGV. Trimming took off 5 bases at V and 3 bases at J, with 11 bases between the two ends. The CDR3 protein is CASSPGLGKNIQYF. The CDR3 nucleotides read TGTGCCAGCAGCCCAGGGTTGGGCAAAAACATTCAGTACTTC.

This chain's CDR3 is CASSPSGVPYEQYF. The CDR3 bases are TGTGCCAGCAGCCCCTCAGGGGTCCCCTACGAGCAGTACTTC. V gene TRBV11-2 combines with J gene TRBJ2-7; maybe TRBD1 (6 bases). The CDR3 consists of 14 residues. The ends were cut back, 5 bases at V and 2 bases at J, with 13 bases in the middle. Per germline, CDR1 SGHAT and CDR2 FQNNGV. The entire variable domain, with the rest obtained from reference TRBV11-2 and TRBJ2-7, is as follows: EAGVAQSPRYKIIEKRQSVAFWCNPISGHATLYWYQQILGQGPKLLIQFQNNGVVDDSQLPKDRFSAERLKGVDSTLKIQPAKLEDSAVYLCASSPSGVPYEQYFGPGTRLTVT.

The V call is TRBV4-1, the J call TRBJ2-2; tentatively, D is TRBD1 (6 bases). V lost 0 bases and J 8 bases, leaving 10 bases between the germline ends. CDR3 size: 14 residues. CDR1 is MGHRA, CDR2 YSYEKL, per germline. The CDR3 DNA reads TGCGCCAGCAGCCAAGATTCCGGGACAGGGGAGCTGTTTTTT. This gives the protein CASSQDSGTGELFF.

This chain joins TRBV19 and TRBJ2-1; 8 bases map to TRBD1. J was trimmed by 7 bases and V by 2 bases; bases with no gene match: 7. The CDR3 extends over 15 amino acids. The V gene's germline CDR1 is LNHDA and CDR2 SQIVND (reference sequence). The CDR3: CASSIPGQGANEQFF. The CDR3 nucleotides are TGTGCCAGTAGTATACCCGGACAGGGTGCGAATGAGCAGTTCTTC.

At least ten counts were recorded for this clonotype. This chain links TRBV24-1 with TRBJ2-1; weak D call: TRBD1 (6 bases). Germline CDR1 reads KGHDR; CDR2 reads SFDVKD. The length of the CDR3 is 12 residues. V was shortened by 4 bases and J by 9 bases, with 9 bases between the two germline ends. DNA of the CDR3: TGTGCCACCAGTGAAGGGACAACTGAGCAGTTCTTC. It codes for CATSEGTTEQFF.

The chain links TRBV12-3 or TRBV12-4 to TRBJ2-7, with 7 bases matching TRBD1. CDR3 size: 16 residues. V shed 4 bases, J shed 4 bases, and the junction held 13 bases outside the gene matches. Here the CDR3 reads CASSSRDSQGGYEQYF. The CDR3 nucleotides read TGTGCCAGCAGTTCAAGGGACAGCCAAGGGGGATACGAGCAGTACTTC.

In its sample, this clonotype was seen many times. The chain joins TRBV29-1 to TRBJ2-1, with 8 bases that match TRBD2. Germline assignment: CDR1 SQVTM and CDR2 ANQGSEA. The CDR3 length is 14 residues. The J segment lost 0 bases and the V segment lost 7 bases, leaving 5 bases of the junction unmatched. DNA of the CDR3: TGCAGCGCCTCGGGACTAGACTCCTACAATGAGCAGTTCTTC. Translating it yields CSASGLDSYNEQFF.

CDR3: CASSLLAKNIQYF. CDR3 DNA sequence: TGTGCCAGCAGCTTACTAGCCAAAAACATTCAGTACTTC. The chain employs TRBV5-6 and TRBJ2-4; D is ambiguous. Trimming removed 2 bases from V and 0 bases from J, with 3 bases in between. This CDR3 spans 13 amino acids. The germline CDR1 and CDR2 sequences are SGHDT and YYEEEE.

In its sample, this clonotype was seen many times. V gene TRBV12-3 or TRBV12-4 combines with J gene TRBJ2-7, with D possibly TRBD2 on 6 matching bases. The length of the CDR3 is 12 residues. With 5 bases removed from V and 3 bases from J, the gap between germline ends came to 8 bases. The CDR3: CASSRGLYEQYF. For the CDR3, the DNA is TGTGCCAGCAGTCGGGGACTCTACGAGCAGTACTTC.

This clonotype occurred a few times. CDR3 DNA sequence: TGTGCCAGCTCGCTGACCTGGGGGTACCAAGAGACCCAGTACTTC. Encoded protein: CASSLTWGYQETQYF. V and J are TRBV12-3 or TRBV12-4 and TRBJ2-5, with D perhaps assigned TRBD1 or TRBD2 (5 bases each). Trimming shortened V by 8 bases and J by 0 bases, and 16 bases separated the two germline ends. This CDR3 is 15 amino acids long.

This clonotype was detected a few times. The J gene is TRBJ2-3, the V gene TRBV12-3 or TRBV12-4; the D gene is possibly TRBD1 (6 bases). V was pared by 10 bases and J by 3 bases, with 8 bases between. The CDR3 is 11 residues long. CDR3 in DNA: TGTGCCATCAGGGGTACAGATACGCAGTATTTT. This sequence encodes CAIRGTDTQYF.

This chain joins TRBV4-1 and TRBJ2-5, with 11 bases lining up with TRBD2. V shed 4 bases, J shed 3 bases, and the junction held 4 bases outside the gene matches. Germline-derived CDR1 and CDR2 are MGHRA and YSYEKL. The CDR3 is 15 residues long. CDR3 sequence reads: CASSRELAGEETQYF. The CDR3 coding sequence is TGCGCCAGCAGCCGGGAACTAGCGGGGGAAGAGACCCAGTACTTC.

This clonotype was detected only a few times. This sequence joins TRBV11-2 and TRBJ2-7; D uncertain. Per the germline V gene, CDR1 is SGHAT and CDR2 is FQNNGV. Deletions cut 1 base from V and 9 bases from J, with 10 bases between. The CDR3 is 12 residues long. The CDR3: CASSLGVLGQYF. CDR3 nucleotides: TGTGCCAGCAGCTTAGGAGTCTTAGGGCAGTACTTC.